This paragraph covers one TCR beta chain sequence. No antigen is known for it. The sample originates from a study of shared clonotypes between healthy human individuals. Study observations and caveats: Rarefaction curves obtained for sorted subsets showed sequencing incomplete despite large depth.

When replicate PCRs were run on sorted subsets, they used 200 to 250 ng DNA, 30,000 to 35,000 T cell genomes. The data were produced by immunoSEQ multiplex PCR, yet TCRdb's version contains in-frame clones alone and is incomplete. The sample carries millions of clones, more than 85% recorded once. Naive CD8 cells comprised CD45RO-negative, CCR7-positively selected cells, excluding terminally differentiated effector memory CD45RA+ cells. Germline CDR1 and CDR2: LGHNT and FRNRAP. CDR3 size: 12 residues. V shed 6 bases and J shed 7 bases, with 13 bases lying between them. The chain combines TRBV12-5 with TRBJ2-7; D gene unclear. This sequence originates from a man younger than 30 in good health. Some clones in this sample may be carry-over from other donors' samples. Sample: naive CD8+ T cells from PBMCs. Here the CDR3 reads CASGPTTEEQYF. CDR3 nucleotides: TGTGCTAGTGGCCCAACCACCGAAGAGCAGTACTTC.